The next 20 T cell receptor beta chains were all read from a single sample in a study of blood T cell repertoires in COVID-19. The data were produced by immunoSEQ multiplex PCR, yet TCRdb's version contains in-frame clones alone and is incomplete. The table includes roughly 340,000 clones, 80% to 90% detected once. Specimen: peripheral blood. The receptors derive from a woman aged 25 to 39 with COVID-19, enrolled during active disease.

The chain has TRBV7-2 and TRBJ2-3, with TRBD2 as a possible D gene (6 bases). Deletions cut 6 bases from V and 2 bases from J, with 15 bases between. CDR1 SGHTA and CDR2 FQGNSA come from the germline V gene. The CDR3 is made up of 15 amino acids. CDR3 residues: CASSFGGIDTDTQYF. In DNA form, the CDR3 reads TGTGCCAGCAGTTTCGGGGGAATCGACACAGATACGCAGTATTTT.

This chain connects TRBV28 to TRBJ2-1; 8 nucleotides agree with TRBD2. The junction had 6 bases not matched to a gene; V was cut back by 5 bases and J by 0 bases. The CDR3 totals 16 residues. Per germline, CDR1 MDHEN and CDR2 SYDVKM. The CDR3 sequence is CASSNPGGSSYNEQFF. CDR3 nucleotide sequence: TGTGCCAGCAGTAATCCGGGGGGGAGCTCCTACAATGAGCAGTTCTTC.

The J gene is TRBJ1-2, the V gene TRBV30; 10 bases line up with TRBD1. There are 15 residues in the CDR3. The V gene end was trimmed by 2 bases and the J gene end by 2 bases; junction bases not matched to a gene: 5. Germline V lookup: CDR1 GTSNPN, CDR2 SVGIG (reference sequence). CDR3 sequence: CAWSTGQGINYGYTF. The CDR3 nucleotides are TGTGCCTGGAGTACGGGACAGGGGATAAACTATGGCTACACCTTC.

The chain joins TRBV7-6 to TRBJ2-3; TRBD2 aligns across 10 bases. Germline loops: CDR1 SGHVS, CDR2 FNYEAQ. V was clipped by 1 base and J by 2 bases; unmatched bases: 3. This CDR3 has 16 residues. The CDR3 region has the DNA TGTGCCAGCAGCTTAGGCCTAGCGGGAGCCACAGATACGCAGTATTTT. Encoded protein: CASSLGLAGATDTQYF.

J is TRBJ2-1 and V is TRBV28, with 9 bases aligning to TRBD2. Trimming removed 8 bases from V and 5 bases from J; junction bases left unmatched: 7. The CDR3 has 14 amino acids. Germline CDR1 MDHEN, CDR2 SYDVKM. The CDR3 DNA reads as TGTGCCAGCGTTCCGGGACTAGCCCACAATGAGCAGTTCTTC. It codes for CASVPGLAHNEQFF.

The chain joins TRBV27 to TRBJ2-1, with 7 bases lining up with TRBD1. CDR3 length: 13 amino acids. V shed 5 bases and J 7 bases; nucleotides not matched to a gene: 5. Germline values: CDR1 MNHEY, CDR2 SMNVEV (reference sequence). CDR3 in amino acids: CASSRGQTNEQFF. For the CDR3, the DNA is TGTGCCAGCAGTAGGGGACAGACGAATGAGCAGTTCTTC.

The chain has TRBV7-6 and TRBJ2-2; 8 bases line up with TRBD2. The CDR3 totals 17 residues. Per germline, CDR1 SGHVS and CDR2 FNYEAQ. V lost 2 bases and J lost 5; bases outside the gene matches: 10. CDR3 in amino acids: CASSLYSKASGTGELFF. CDR3 coding DNA: TGTGCCAGCAGCTTATATTCGAAGGCTAGCGGGACCGGGGAGCTGTTTTTT.

CDR3 protein: CASSIDLGSGQPQHF. The CDR3 DNA reads TGTGCCAGTAGTATAGATTTAGGTTCGGGACAGCCCCAGCATTTT. The chain couples TRBV19 to TRBJ1-5; no clear D gene. There are 15 residues in the CDR3. Trimming took off 0 bases at V and 7 bases at J, with 13 bases between the two ends. CDR1 and CDR2 from the germline V gene are LNHDA and SQIVND (reference sequence).

The chain joins TRBV14 to TRBJ2-6, with a tentative D call TRBD1 (6 bases). This CDR3 has 18 residues. CDR1 and CDR2 from the germline V gene are SGHDN and FVKESK. Deletions cut 3 bases from V and 0 bases from J, with 15 bases between. The CDR3 bases are TGTGCCAGCAGCCATGCAGGGGCTCTACCCTCTGGGGCCAACGTCCTGACTTTC. Translation gives CASSHAGALPSGANVLTF.

This chain connects TRBV6-5 to TRBJ1-1, with D uncertain. CDR1 is MNHEY, CDR2 SVGAGI, per germline. This CDR3 region has 13 residues. With 2 bases removed from V and 0 bases from J, the gap between germline ends came to 4 bases. The CDR3: CASSYQMNTEAFF. CDR3 nucleotides: TGTGCCAGCAGTTACCAGATGAACACTGAAGCTTTCTTT.

This clone was detected a few times. This sequence joins TRBV7-8 and TRBJ2-7; 8 positions agree with TRBD2. The junction had 4 bases not matched to a gene; V was cut back by 2 bases and J by 1 base. Germline CDR1 is SGHVS and CDR2 is FQNEAQ. The CDR3 runs to 15 residues. For the CDR3, the DNA is TGTGCCAGCAGCTTACCTGTAGCGGGGTCCTACGAGCAGTACTTC. It is translated as CASSLPVAGSYEQYF.

The chain uses TRBV27 and TRBJ2-1; TRBD1 might be the D (6 bases). Germline values: CDR1 MNHEY, CDR2 SMNVEV (reference sequence). This CDR3 is 14 amino acids long. The V end lost 2 bases, the J end lost 4 bases, and 9 bases lay between the germline ends. The CDR3 coding sequence is TGTGCCAGCAGTTTACGGGGACATTACAATGAGCAGTTCTTC. It translates to CASSLRGHYNEQFF.

The CDR3, as DNA: TGTGCCAGCAGTTTACGGACAGGGGGAAATCAGCCCCAGCATTTT. It codes for CASSLRTGGNQPQHF. This chain uses TRBV2 with TRBJ1-5, with 10 bases fitting TRBD1. There are 15 residues in the CDR3. The germline CDR1 and CDR2 sequences are SNHLY and FYNNEI. Trimming at V came to 5 bases and at J to 4 bases, leaving 5 bases not matched to a gene.

V is TRBV18 and J is TRBJ1-3, with D tentatively TRBD1 (5 bases). The V end was cut by 3 bases, the J end by 2 bases, with 17 bases between. This CDR3 has 17 amino acids. Germline CDR1 KGHSH, CDR2 LQKENI. The CDR3 is CASSPRISRVAGNTIYF. CDR3 sequence (DNA): TGTGCCAGCTCACCCCGAATCAGCAGGGTAGCTGGAAACACCATATATTTT.

This clone has more than one count but fewer than ten. J is TRBJ2-1 and V is TRBV4-3; TRBD2 aligns across 14 bases. Germline CDR1 reads LGHNA; CDR2 reads YSLEER. This CDR3 is built from 16 residues. The V gene end was trimmed by 1 base and the J gene end by 10 bases; junction bases not matched to a gene: 6. CDR3 sequence (DNA): TGCGCCAGCAGCCAAGGCGGGACTAGCGGGAGAGAAGAGCAGTTCTTC. As protein: CASSQGGTSGREEQFF.

The rearrangement links TRBV6-2 or TRBV6-3 to TRBJ2-7, with TRBD1 matching 7 bases. The CDR3 has 14 residues. The trim removed 5 bases at V and 2 bases at J, leaving 6 bases unmatched. The germline CDR1 and CDR2 sequences are MNHEY and SVGEGT. The CDR3 nucleotides read TGTGCCAGCAGTAGTTTGGGACAGACCTACGAGCAGTACTTC. Translating gives CASSSLGQTYEQYF.

The chain uses TRBV5-6 and TRBJ2-3, with 9 bases fitting TRBD2. Germline lookup yields CDR1 SGHDT and CDR2 YYEEEE. Trimming removed 0 bases from V and 5 bases from J; junction bases left unmatched: 10. The CDR3 is made up of 17 amino acids. The CDR3 DNA sequence: TGTGCCAGCAGCTTGGCCTGGGCGGGGGGGCAAGAAGATACGCAGTATTTT. Translated, it gives CASSLAWAGGQEDTQYF.

This chain joins TRBV21-1 and TRBJ2-7; the table's D call, TRBD2, was not checked against the DNA. TRBV21-1 is flagged as a pseudogene. This CDR3 contains 15 residues. This chain's CDR3 is CASSKTTSGNYEQYV. CDR3 DNA sequence: TGTGCCAGCAGCAAAACTACTAGCGGCAACTACGAGCAGTACGTC.

This chain links TRBV15 with TRBJ1-1, with TRBD1 matching over 10 bases. The V segment lost 1 base and the J segment 3 bases; nucleotides outside the gene matches: 8. The CDR3 runs to 17 residues. CDR1 LNHNV and CDR2 YYDKDF come from the germline V gene (reference sequence). The CDR3 nucleotides read TGTGCCACCAGCAGAGCATATACCGGGACAGGGGACACTGAAGCTTTCTTT. Protein sequence: CATSRAYTGTGDTEAFF.

The rearrangement links TRBV20-1 to TRBJ2-3; TRBD2 might be the D (7 bases). Trimming left V 3 bases short and J 2 bases short, with 15 bases between. Germline lookup yields CDR1 DFQATT and CDR2 SNEGSKA (reference sequence). CDR3 length: 15 residues. DNA of the CDR3: TGCAGTGCTAGTGCTACGGGGGGCTACACAGATACGCAGTATTTT. This sequence encodes CSASATGGYTDTQYF.